The rows below give T cell receptor beta chains drawn from one sample of a study of a mutant IDH1 vaccine in newly diagnosed glioma. Method: immunoSEQ multiplex PCR; TCRdb's copy keeps in-frame clones and lacks some. This table has some 15,000 clones, approximately 90% appearing once. The sequencing here drew on PBMCs, taken from a glioma patient treated with radiotherapy, temozolomide or both. Receptors originate from a woman in her 40s with glioma. Some clones in this sample may be carry-over from other donors' samples. CDR3s include the opening cysteine and the closing phenylalanine or tryptophan. Rows may omit the clone size; those that give it use once, few, many or a size class.

V gene,clone size,J gene,CDR3 length,CDR3 protein
TRBV6-6,-,TRBJ2-7,16,CASSTRDRGLSYEQYF
TRBV6-1,-,TRBJ1-2,14,CASSRDRGPYGYTF
TRBV2,-,TRBJ2-7,13,CASSGDRDYEQYF
TRBV4-1,-,TRBJ1-4,15,CASSQDDRVGEKLFF
TRBV7-8,-,TRBJ2-2,17,CASSLMASGTNTGELFF
TRBV27,-,TRBJ2-6,14,CASSPGSGANVLTF
TRBV14,once,TRBJ1-1,12,CASSPVYTEAFF
TRBV7-8,-,TRBJ2-7,14,CASSLAGVSYEQYF
TRBV2,-,TRBJ2-7,15,CASSELGEKVYEQYF
TRBV28,-,TRBJ1-1,13,CASTITLNTEAFF
TRBV5-1,-,TRBJ2-7,15,CASSLQGGGPYEQYF
TRBV29-1,-,TRBJ2-1,16,CSVEDRGSGKGGEQFF
TRBV6-6,-,TRBJ2-3,15,CASSSRGTSTDTQYF
TRBV19,-,TRBJ2-3,15,CASSGLAGGADTQYF
TRBV5-1,-,TRBJ2-5,15,CASSPRSSRAETQYF
TRBV6-1,-,TRBJ2-7,15,CASSELGDRVVEQYF
TRBV2,-,TRBJ1-4,16,CASSPGQGSTNEKLFF
TRBV29-1,-,TRBJ2-7,12,CSAATGSYEQYF
TRBV14,once,TRBJ2-7,14,CASSRYAIPYEQYF
TRBV6-4,-,TRBJ1-1,14,CASRQGGMNTEAFF
TRBV18,-,TRBJ2-4,11,CASSPENIQYF
TRBV5-1,-,TRBJ2-6,17,CASSLGTRDSGANVLTF
TRBV7-9,-,TRBJ2-7,15,CASSSTGPGFKEQYF
TRBV5-1,-,TRBJ2-7,16,CASSLEGTSGTYEQYF
TRBV5-1,-,TRBJ2-3,16,CASSLGHLLYTDTQYF
TRBV19,-,TRBJ1-5,15,CASSPPGHSNQPQHF
TRBV27,-,TRBJ1-2,13,CASSLGTGYGYTF
TRBV5-8,-,TRBJ1-3,15,CASSLWTGDRNTIYF
TRBV7-9,-,TRBJ1-2,13,CASSPTVNYGYTF
TRBV30,-,TRBJ1-5,14,CAWSRTESNQPQHF
TRBV5-8,-,TRBJ1-5,14,CASSFGTGNDFEHF
TRBV27,-,TRBJ2-7,13,CASGDRLVGEQYF
TRBV15,-,TRBJ2-7,12,CATSRVGGEQYF
TRBV2,-,TRBJ1-1,13,CASSKALNSEAFF
TRBV28,-,TRBJ1-2,15,CASRFLQVPNYGYTF
TRBV10-3,-,TRBJ2-1,13,CAISWDRGYEQFF
TRBV20-1,-,TRBJ1-2,11,CSAEEINGYTF
TRBV5-1,-,TRBJ1-2,14,CASSLMSGEEGYTF
TRBV5-1,-,TRBJ2-3,15,CASNRVGGVPDTQYF
TRBV5-1,once,TRBJ1-4,15,CASRRSTGENEKLFF
TRBV2,-,TRBJ2-5,13,CASSEQGRETQYF
TRBV28,-,TRBJ1-3,12,CASSSWRNTIYF
TRBV2,few,TRBJ2-3,15,CASSAGTASTDTQYF
TRBV19,-,TRBJ1-1,14,CASSISGGLTEAFF
TRBV7-9,-,TRBJ2-3,15,CASSTERERADTQYF
TRBV6-5,-,TRBJ2-7,16,CASSYGLAGVRDEQYF
TRBV6-1,few,TRBJ1-1,15,CASSEAQGGYTEAFF
TRBV19,-,TRBJ2-1,15,CASSMEGESYNEQFF
TRBV7-8,-,TRBJ2-7,14,CASSLKQQGHEQYF
TRBV4-1,-,TRBJ2-5,14,CASSKGGGAETQYF
TRBV4-1,-,TRBJ2-3,16,CASSQVVSGGGDTQYF
TRBV6-1,once,TRBJ1-3,15,CASRRQAAVLDTIYF
TRBV18,-,TRBJ2-3,15,CASSPPGSSTDTQYF